Listed below are T cell receptor beta chains from one sample, sequenced in a study of control samples from healthy donors and cancer patients. Assay used: immunoSEQ multiplex PCR; TCRdb lists only in-frame clones, some missing. The sample records 150,000 to 200,000 clones, around 92% being singletons. What was sequenced was blood. The receptors come from a woman younger than 45 in good health. CDR3s include the opening cysteine and the closing phenylalanine or tryptophan. A D gene is named only where the DNA matches it firmly. The size entry is marked missing in some rows and otherwise reads once, few, many or a size class.

D gene	V gene	J gene	clone size	CDR3 protein	CDR3 DNA
TRBD2	TRBV6-4	TRBJ2-2	-	CASSSSGGTNTGELFF	TGTGCCAGCAGTTCTAGCGGGGGGACTAACACCGGGGAGCTGTTTTTT
TRBD1	TRBV19	TRBJ1-1	-	CASSIDRGRNTEAFF	TGTGCCAGTAGTATAGACAGGGGGCGGAACACTGAAGCTTTTTTT
-	TRBV19	TRBJ1-4	-	CASTRTGRGEKLFF	TGTGCCAGTACCCGGACGGGTCGAGGTGAAAAACTGTTTTTT
-	TRBV11-2	TRBJ1-2	few	CASSSTQGVYGYTF	TGTGCCAGCAGCTCAACCCAGGGAGTCTATGGCTACACCTTC
TRBD1	TRBV30	TRBJ1-1	once	CAWSVPAGQGENTEAFF	TGTGCCTGGAGTGTACCCGCCGGACAGGGCGAGAACACTGAAGCTTTCTTT
-	TRBV3-1/TRBV3-2	TRBJ1-3	-	CASSQQGTGNTIYF	TGTGCCAGCAGCCAACAGGGAACTGGAAACACCATATATTTT
TRBD2	TRBV9	TRBJ2-5	-	CASSVGLAGGETQYF	TGTGCCAGCAGCGTGGGACTAGCGGGAGGGGAGACCCAGTACTTC
-	TRBV5-1	TRBJ2-3	once	CASSPTSTTDTQYF	TGCGCCAGCAGCCCGACTAGTACCACAGATACGCAGTATTTT
-	TRBV7-9	TRBJ1-5	few	CASSLVGNSNQPQHF	TGTGCCAGCAGCTTAGTAGGGAATAGCAATCAGCCCCAGCATTTT
TRBD2	TRBV29-1	TRBJ2-1	-	CSVGTSGGFYEQFF	TGCAGCGTTGGGACTAGCGGGGGTTTCTATGAGCAGTTCTTC
TRBD2	TRBV10-3	TRBJ2-3	-	CAINPSGGGTDTQYF	TGTGCCATCAACCCTAGCGGGGGGGGAACAGATACGCAGTATTTT
-	TRBV15	TRBJ1-5	once	CATSRGRNQPQHF	TGTGCCACCAGCAGAGGGAGGAATCAGCCCCAGCATTTT
-	TRBV9	TRBJ1-1	-	CASSAGQNTEAFF	TGTGCCAGCAGCGCGGGACAGAACACTGAAGCTTTCTTT
-	TRBV5-1	TRBJ2-6	few	CASSLVLSGANVLTF	TGCGCCAGCAGCTTGGTTCTCTCTGGGGCCAACGTCCTGACTTTC
TRBD2	TRBV4-2	TRBJ2-5	-	CASSQDQERGVLQETQYF	TGTGCCAGCAGCCAAGATCAGGAGCGGGGGGTCCTACAAGAGACCCAGTACTTC
TRBD2	TRBV6-5	TRBJ2-7	-	CASSKGLAGGQEQYF	TGTGCCAGCAGTAAGGGACTAGCGGGAGGGCAAGAGCAGTACTTC
TRBD1	TRBV10-2	TRBJ2-1	-	CASSGQGADEQFF	TGCGCCAGCAGTGGGCAGGGGGCAGATGAGCAGTTCTTC
-	TRBV5-1	TRBJ1-5	-	CASSLEGFGNQPQHF	TGCGCCAGCAGCTTGGAGGGGTTTGGCAATCAGCCCCAGCATTTT
-	TRBV9	TRBJ2-3	-	CASSEGGRNTDTQYF	TGTGCCAGCAGCGAGGGGGGGAGGAACACAGATACGCAGTATTTT
TRBD1	TRBV9	TRBJ1-1	-	CASSEGAGTEAFF	TGTGCCAGCAGTGAGGGGGCTGGCACTGAAGCTTTCTTT
TRBD1	TRBV14	TRBJ2-5	-	CASSRPGTGGFTETQYF	TGTGCCAGCAGTCGCCCCGGGACAGGGGGATTCACGGAGACCCAGTACTTC
TRBD1	TRBV7-3	TRBJ2-1	-	CASSSGQGHNEQFF	TGTGCCAGCAGCTCGGGACAGGGGCACAATGAGCAGTTCTTC
TRBD1	TRBV27	TRBJ2-5	-	CASSSGQKETQYF	TGTGCCAGCAGTTCGGGACAGAAAGAGACCCAGTACTTC
-	TRBV12-3/TRBV12-4	TRBJ1-4	-	CASSPGLGEKLFF	TGTGCCAGCAGTCCCGGACTAGGGGAAAAACTGTTTTTT
TRBD1	TRBV6-5	TRBJ2-7	-	CASSFRDRGRGEQYF	TGTGCCAGCAGCTTTCGGGACAGGGGGCGAGGCGAGCAGTACTTC
-	TRBV5-4	TRBJ2-3	-	CASSLDGRRSDTQYF	TGTGCCAGCAGCTTGGACGGGAGAAGGTCAGATACGCAGTATTTT
-	TRBV11-1	TRBJ1-3	-	CASSLVASGNTIYF	TGTGCCAGCAGCTTAGTTGCCTCTGGAAACACCATATATTTT
TRBD2	TRBV6-5	TRBJ2-7	-	CASSYTSGEYEQYF	TGTGCCAGCAGTTACACTAGCGGGGAATACGAGCAGTACTTC
-	TRBV15	TRBJ2-3	-	CATSRVQASTDTQYF	TGTGCCACCAGCAGAGTCCAGGCTAGCACAGATACGCAGTATTTT
-	TRBV11-2	TRBJ1-5	-	CASSLGDGHSNQPQHF	TGTGCCAGCAGCTTAGGGGACGGCCATAGCAATCAGCCCCAGCATTTT